This T cell receptor beta chain was identified during a study of blood T cell repertoires in COVID-19. The CDR3 is 17 residues long. In germline, CDR1 is LNHDA, CDR2 SQIVND (reference sequence). Trimming removed 5 bases from V and 0 bases from J, with 20 bases in between. Sequencing used immunoSEQ multiplex PCR; TCRdb keeps in-frame clones, though not all of them. This table holds 250,000 or so clones, approximately 86% found once. Sequenced material: peripheral blood. This clonotype was obtained from a woman between 65 and 79 years old with active or convalescent COVID-19. This chain joins TRBV19 and TRBJ2-7; TRBD1 is a possible D gene (6 bases). DNA for the CDR3: TGTGCCAGTAGTCTCCACCTTCGACAGGAAAGCTCCTACGAGCAGTACTTC. Translated, it gives CASSLHLRQESSYEQYF. The full variable domain, with the rest looked up from reference TRBV19 and TRBJ2-7, is DGGITQSPKYLFRKEGQNVTLSCEQNLNHDAMYWYRQDPGQGLRLIYYSQIVNDFQKGDIAEGYSVSREKKESFPLTVTSAQKNPTAFYLCASSLHLRQESSYEQYFGPGTRLTVT.